One sample yielded the 8 T cell receptor beta chains listed below, sequenced in a study of PD-1 blockade in classical Hodgkin lymphoma. Libraries were prepared by immunoSEQ multiplex PCR; TCRdb keeps only in-frame clonotypes and omits some of them. Among around 30,000 clones, more than 85% were seen once, and the ten largest hold about 0.45%. Time point of the sample: cycle 4 day 1 (C4D1), after less than 7 weeks of nivolumab. Brentuximab vedotin exposure varied among the patients, all of whom had relapsed after autologous stem cell transplantation. Using magnetic negative selection, the CD4+ T cells were separated out of thawed PBMCs. This specimen consisted of CD4+ T cells from blood, obtained before the fourth cycle of nivolumab. These receptor sequences come from a human donor with classical Hodgkin lymphoma.

CDR3 loop: CASSHGTGTNQPQHF. The CDR3 nucleotides read TGTGCCAGCAGTCACGGGACAGGTACCAATCAGCCCCAGCATTTT. The V and J genes are TRBV6-5 and TRBJ1-5; 8 bases agree with TRBD1. This CDR3 has 15 amino acids. The ends lost 5 bases at V and 3 bases at J; junction bases unmatched: 6. From germline, CDR1 is MNHEY and CDR2 SVGAGI.

Written as DNA, the CDR3 is TGTGCCAGCAGTTACTTGGACAGGGGCACTGAAGCTTTCTTT. Translating gives CASSYLDRGTEAFF. V is TRBV6-6 and J is TRBJ1-1, with 9 positions matching TRBD1. Germline V CDR1 and CDR2: MNHNY, SVGAGI (reference sequence). This CDR3 has 14 residues. Unmatched junction bases numbered 1, after V lost 1 base and J lost 4 bases.

The chain has TRBV10-3 and TRBJ2-1; weak D call: TRBD2 (5 bases). CDR3 length equals 15 residues. Germline V gene data show CDR1 as ENHRY and CDR2 as SYGVKD. V was pared by 2 bases and J by 0 bases, with 8 bases between. Written as DNA, the CDR3 is TGTGCCATCAGTGAGAGCGGAGGCTCCTACAATGAGCAGTTCTTC. It yields the protein CAISESGGSYNEQFF.

This chain uses TRBV28 with TRBJ2-6; 7 nucleotides match TRBD2. Germline V lookup: CDR1 MDHEN, CDR2 SYDVKM. The length of the CDR3 is 16 residues. Losses at the gene ends were 5 bases for V and 0 bases for J; bases not matched to a gene: 4. The CDR3 reads CASSRGGSSGANVLTF. The CDR3 coding sequence is TGTGCCAGCAGTAGGGGAGGGAGCTCTGGGGCCAACGTCCTGACTTTC.

This chain connects TRBV11-1 to TRBJ1-4; D possibly corresponds to TRBD1 (5 bases). The CDR3 is 13 residues long. V lost 8 bases and J 8 bases, leaving 15 bases between the germline ends. Germline CDR1 and CDR2: SGHAT and FQDESV (reference sequence). The CDR3 bases are TGTGCCAGCGCCCTTGGACAAAAAGAAAAACTGTTTTTT. This gives the protein CASALGQKEKLFF.

The V call is TRBV9, the J call TRBJ1-1; no clear D gene. V lost 1 base and J 3 bases, leaving 7 bases between the germline ends. This CDR3 spans 13 amino acids. Germline loops: CDR1 SGDLS, CDR2 YYNGEE. This chain's CDR3 is CASSVMMDTEAFF. CDR3 nucleotide sequence: TGTGCCAGCAGCGTAATGATGGACACTGAAGCTTTCTTT.

The rearrangement joins TRBV6-5 to TRBJ1-1; D remains ambiguous. Deletions cut 2 bases from V and 0 bases from J, with 4 bases between. There are 13 residues in the CDR3. Germline V gives CDR1 MNHEY, CDR2 SVGAGI. Here the CDR3 DNA reads TGTGCCAGCAGTTACCTCATGAACACTGAAGCTTTCTTT. Amino acids: CASSYLMNTEAFF.

The rearrangement links TRBV2 to TRBJ2-2, with D possibly matching TRBD1 (5 bases). Trimming shortened V by 5 bases and J by 4 bases, and 11 bases separated the two germline ends. Germline values: CDR1 SNHLY, CDR2 FYNNEI. CDR3 size: 14 residues. CDR3 protein: CASSRSRVTGELFF. For the CDR3, the DNA is TGTGCCAGCAGTAGGAGCAGGGTCACCGGGGAGCTGTTTTTT.